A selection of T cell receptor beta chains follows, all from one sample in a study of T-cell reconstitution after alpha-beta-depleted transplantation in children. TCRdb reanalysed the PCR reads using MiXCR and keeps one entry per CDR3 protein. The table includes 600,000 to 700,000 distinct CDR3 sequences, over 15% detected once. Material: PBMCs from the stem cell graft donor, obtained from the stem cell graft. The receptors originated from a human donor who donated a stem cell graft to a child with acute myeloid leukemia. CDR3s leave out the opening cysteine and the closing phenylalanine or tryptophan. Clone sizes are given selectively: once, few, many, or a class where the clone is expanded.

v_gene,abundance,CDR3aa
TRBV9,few,ASSIPDRGETQY
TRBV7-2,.,ASSLGGGASGEQY
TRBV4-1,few,ASSQEGDPSSYNEQF
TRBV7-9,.,ASSLLFGYT
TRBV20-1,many,SARASSGGNPYNEQF
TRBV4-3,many,ASSQVNRDTQY
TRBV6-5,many,ASSYWTAGDDYNEQF
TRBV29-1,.,SVRGTGRAYEQY
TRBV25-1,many,ASSFHPYEQY
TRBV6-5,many,ASSYSRSSEGEQF